This entry is about one T cell receptor beta chain. As yet, its antigen is unknown. This sample was included in a study of post-analysis software for immune sequencing data. Study-wide points: Samples prepared in the same batch strongly co-clustered by F measure. TRBV5-6, TRBV5-1 and TRBV20-1 belonged to a set of about five TRBV segments that were more frequent in patients than controls.

The library was made from cDNA and included unique molecular identifiers. TCRdb used MiXCR to reprocess the PCR reads, holding one entry per CDR3 protein. The table lists roughly 870,000 distinct CDR3 sequences, under 70% of them singletons, with approximately 4.4% in the top ten. This CDR3 comprises 14 residues. With V trimmed by 5 bases and J by 7 bases, 7 bases remained unmatched. This clonotype originated in a girl aged 5-17 years with multiple sclerosis. Sequenced: blood. This sequence joins TRBV12-3 or TRBV12-4 and TRBJ1-5, with 8 positions matching TRBD1. For the CDR3, the DNA is TGTGCCAGCAGTCCAGGGGGCATGGGACAGCCCCAGCATTTT. Residues: CASSPGGMGQPQHF.